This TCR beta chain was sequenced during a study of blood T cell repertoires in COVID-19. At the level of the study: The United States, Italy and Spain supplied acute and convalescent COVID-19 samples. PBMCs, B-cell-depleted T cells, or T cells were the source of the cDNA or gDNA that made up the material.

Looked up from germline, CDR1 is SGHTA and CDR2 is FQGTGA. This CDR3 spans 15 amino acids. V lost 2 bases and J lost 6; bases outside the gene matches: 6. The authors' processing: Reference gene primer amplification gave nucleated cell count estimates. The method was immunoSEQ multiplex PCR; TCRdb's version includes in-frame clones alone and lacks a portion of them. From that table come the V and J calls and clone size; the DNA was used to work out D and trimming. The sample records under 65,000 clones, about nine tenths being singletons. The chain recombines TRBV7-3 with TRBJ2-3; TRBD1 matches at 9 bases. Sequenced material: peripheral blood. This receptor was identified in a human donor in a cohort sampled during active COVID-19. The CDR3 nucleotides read TGTGCCAGCAGCTTAGTTACAGGGGGCGTCGATACGCAGTATTTT. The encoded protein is CASSLVTGGVDTQYF.